This entry concerns a single T cell receptor beta chain. The treatment is: randomized to nivolumab then ipilimumab (arm A) or the reverse (arm B). The data were taken from a study of sequential checkpoint blockade in melanoma. The assay was immunoSEQ multiplex PCR, and TCRdb's table has in-frame clones only and misses some. Of just over 6,000 clones in the sample, 21% were seen once. The CDR3 length is 14 residues. V shed 4 bases and J 5 bases; nucleotides not matched to a gene: 5. Germline V gene lookup returns CDR1 SGHRS and CDR2 YFSETQ. V usage is TRBV5-1 and J usage is TRBJ2-1, with 8 bases that match TRBD1. The receptor comes from a human donor with melanoma. The sequenced sample was tumor tissue (inferred from file names), obtained from a patient given nivolumab and ipilimumab in sequence. CDR3 protein: CASSTGQANNEQFF. DNA for the CDR3: TGCGCCAGCAGCACGGGACAGGCCAACAATGAGCAGTTCTTC.